A single sample gave rise to the 10 T cell receptor beta chains below, sequenced in a study of cytomegalovirus exposure and HLA in healthy donors. Use of 60 Vbeta and 13 Jbeta primers characterized the PCR. The assay was immunoSEQ multiplex PCR, and TCRdb's table has in-frame clones only and misses some. Of about 130,000 clones detected, almost 85% appear once; the ten largest clones hold 2.7%. The sample was PBMCs. Receptors were obtained from a boy younger than 10 in good health and CMV-seronegative.

This chain links TRBV6-5 with TRBJ2-5; 7 nucleotides align to TRBD2. Looked up from germline, CDR1 is MNHEY and CDR2 is SVGAGI. V trimming: 0 bases; J trimming: 5 bases; junction bases outside the gene matches: 6. This CDR3 comprises 15 residues. The CDR3 spells CASSYSTSRWETQYF. The CDR3 DNA is TGTGCCAGCAGTTACTCGACTAGCAGGTGGGAGACCCAGTACTTC.

The V gene is TRBV4-1, the J gene TRBJ2-5, with 10 bases aligning to TRBD1. Germline lookup yields CDR1 MGHRA and CDR2 YSYEKL. There are 14 residues in the CDR3. Unmatched junction bases numbered 4, after V lost 4 bases and J lost 5 bases. In DNA, the CDR3 is TGCGCCAGCAGCCCACGGACAGGGGGGGAGACCCAGTACTTC. It yields the protein CASSPRTGGETQYF.

The chain joins TRBV6-5 to TRBJ1-2; 9 bases align to TRBD1. Germline lookup yields CDR1 MNHEY and CDR2 SVGAGI. The CDR3 covers 13 residues. Germline trimming cut 6 bases from V and 3 bases from J; bases unmatched to any gene: 2. The chain's CDR3 is CASSRTGDYGYTF. The CDR3 coding sequence is TGTGCCAGCAGCCGGACAGGGGACTATGGCTACACCTTC.

This chain connects TRBV5-6 to TRBJ2-1, with 8 bases identical to TRBD1. The germline gives CDR1 SGHDT, CDR2 YYEEEE. J lost 12 bases, V lost 0 bases, and 11 bases had no gene match. The CDR3 runs to 15 residues. CDR3 nucleotides: TGTGCCAGCAGCTTGGGCCAGGGGGCCCGACCTCGGCAGTTCTTC. It translates to CASSLGQGARPRQFF.

J is TRBJ2-7 and V is TRBV4-2; 10 nucleotides agree with TRBD1. V shed 0 bases, J shed 5 bases, and the junction held 7 bases outside the gene matches. Germline assignment: CDR1 LGHNA and CDR2 YNFKEQ. This CDR3 contains 16 residues. CDR3 DNA: TGTGCCAGCAGCCAAGATGTTGGGACAGGGGAGGACGAGCAGTACTTC. Translation: CASSQDVGTGEDEQYF.

The rearrangement uses TRBV7-9 and TRBJ1-1; 7 positions match TRBD1. Trimming took 6 bases from V and 1 from J; bases not matched to a gene: 5. Germline values: CDR1 SEHNR, CDR2 FQNEAQ (reference sequence). This CDR3 is built from 14 residues. The CDR3 reads CASSSTGRNTEAFF. The CDR3 bases are TGTGCCAGCAGTTCGACAGGGAGGAACACTGAAGCTTTCTTT.

The chain couples TRBV13 to TRBJ2-3; the D is unclear. The V gene lost 4 bases and the J gene lost 3 bases, with 14 bases spanning the gap. The CDR3 totals 15 residues. Germline V gives CDR1 PRHDT, CDR2 FYEKMQ (reference sequence). This CDR3 is CASSSPGDQTDTQYF. The CDR3 DNA reads TGTGCCAGCAGCTCCCCCGGAGACCAAACAGATACGCAGTATTTT.

V usage is TRBV19 and J usage is TRBJ1-5, with D possibly TRBD1 on 5 matching bases. V lost 7 bases and J lost 2, with 18 bases in between. Germline V gene data show CDR1 as LNHDA and CDR2 as SQIVND (reference sequence). The CDR3 has 16 amino acids. The CDR3 protein is CASIPSGDAGNQPQHF. The CDR3 bases are TGTGCCAGTATCCCCTCGGGGGATGCCGGCAATCAGCCCCAGCATTTT. The complete variable domain, with remaining parts taken from reference TRBV19 and TRBJ1-5, reads DGGITQSPKYLFRKEGQNVTLSCEQNLNHDAMYWYRQDPGQGLRLIYYSQIVNDFQKGDIAEGYSVSREKKESFPLTVTSAQKNPTAFYLCASIPSGDAGNQPQHFGDGTRLSIL.

V is TRBV5-6 and J is TRBJ1-6, with 10 positions matching TRBD1. CDR3 length: 14 amino acids. Trimming removed 0 bases from V and 11 bases from J; junction bases left unmatched: 2. Germline values: CDR1 SGHDT, CDR2 YYEEEE. The CDR3: CASSLGDRGTPLHF. The CDR3 region has the DNA TGTGCCAGCAGCTTGGGGGACAGGGGTACACCCCTCCACTTT.

The V call is TRBV6-1, the J call TRBJ1-2; 7 bases agree with TRBD1. The ends lost 6 bases at V and 4 bases at J; junction bases unmatched: 11. Germline V gene data show CDR1 as MNHNS and CDR2 as SASEGT. The CDR3 spans 15 residues. DNA for the CDR3: TGTGCCAGCAGGCCTACAGGGGTCCTTTTCTATGGCTACACCTTC. Translating gives CASRPTGVLFYGYTF.